These 18 T cell receptor beta chains originate from one sample sequenced in a study of control samples from healthy donors and cancer patients. Assay used: immunoSEQ multiplex PCR; TCRdb lists only in-frame clones, some missing. The sample shows 100,000 to 130,000 clones, 70% to 85% of them seen only once. Sequenced: blood. Receptor source: a man between 18 and 35 years old in good health.

The chain recombines TRBV7-2 with TRBJ2-5; D ambiguous. This CDR3 has 12 amino acids. The germline V gene has CDR1 SGHTA and CDR2 FQGNSA. Trimming shortened V by 5 bases and J by 4 bases, and 8 bases separated the two germline ends. DNA for the CDR3: TGTGCCAGCAGCCCGATACGAGAGACCCAGTACTTC. Its translation: CASSPIRETQYF.

This chain uses TRBV9 with TRBJ1-2, with D possibly being TRBD1 (5 bases). Germline-derived CDR1 and CDR2 are SGDLS and YYNGEE. The CDR3 has 19 residues. Deletions cut 0 bases from V and 4 bases from J, with 25 bases between. CDR3 nucleotide sequence: TGTGCCAGCAGCGTAGACGAACGGGACGGCCGTCATACCCTCTATGGCTACACCTTC. Translating gives CASSVDERDGRHTLYGYTF.

The chain couples TRBV7-8 to TRBJ2-3; 12 bases agree with TRBD2. J lost 0 bases, V lost 5 bases, and 6 bases had no gene match. Looked up from germline, CDR1 is SGHVS and CDR2 is FQNEAQ. The CDR3 covers 17 residues. The DNA of the CDR3 is TGTGCCAGCAGCCATACTAGCGGGGGGTCTAGCACAGATACGCAGTATTTT. As protein: CASSHTSGGSSTDTQYF.

This clone was observed a few times. The chain carries TRBV28 and TRBJ1-6, with 11 bases that match TRBD1. The V gene end was trimmed by 4 bases and the J gene end by 8 bases; junction bases not matched to a gene: 1. The CDR3 length is 14 residues. Per germline, CDR1 MDHEN and CDR2 SYDVKM. CDR3 in DNA: TGTGCCAGCAGTTCGGGACAGGGGGATTCACCCCTCCACTTT. Amino acids: CASSSGQGDSPLHF.

This chain links TRBV6-6 with TRBJ1-1, with D possibly matching TRBD1 (6 bases). This CDR3 is built from 16 residues. Germline V gene data show CDR1 as MNHNY and CDR2 as SVGAGI (reference sequence). Trimming took 0 bases from V and 1 from J, leaving 12 bases between them. CDR3 nucleotides: TGTGCCAGCAGTTACTCAACAGGGCCGGCGAACACTGAAGCTTTCTTT. Translation: CASSYSTGPANTEAFF.

This clone was seen a few times. V gene TRBV11-3 combines with J gene TRBJ2-6; tentative D call: TRBD2 (5 bases). Germline CDR1 reads SGHNT; CDR2 reads YENEEA. The CDR3 has 16 amino acids. With 3 bases removed from V and 0 bases from J, the gap between germline ends came to 9 bases. CDR3 DNA: TGTGCCAGCAGCTTCTCTGAGGGCTCTGGGGCCAACGTCCTGACTTTC. It is translated as CASSFSEGSGANVLTF.

This rearrangement joins TRBV25-1 to TRBJ2-2; 11 bases agree with TRBD2. The CDR3 totals 18 residues. Germline CDR1 MGHDK, CDR2 SYGVNS. V trimming: 6 bases; J trimming: 0 bases; junction bases outside the gene matches: 9. CDR3: CASRAPSGGSPNTGELFF. In DNA, the CDR3 is TGTGCCAGCAGGGCCCCTAGCGGGGGGTCTCCGAACACCGGGGAGCTGTTTTTT.

V usage is TRBV5-4 and J usage is TRBJ2-7, with no clear D. Per germline, CDR1 SGHNT and CDR2 YYREEE (reference sequence). V dropped 2 bases and J dropped 0 bases, with 9 bases sitting between them. This CDR3 spans 14 amino acids. CDR3 amino acids: CASSFSRVSYEQYF. The CDR3 nucleotides read TGTGCCAGCAGCTTTTCGAGAGTCTCCTACGAGCAGTACTTC. Looking up the rest from reference TRBV5-4 and TRBJ2-7 gives the full variable domain: ETGVTQSPTHLIKTRGQQVTLRCSSQSGHNTVSWYQQALGQGPQFIFQYYREEENGRGNFPPRFSGLQFPNYSSELNVNALELDDSALYLCASSFSRVSYEQYFGPGTRLTVT.

V and J are TRBV29-1 and TRBJ1-1, with D possibly TRBD1 on 5 matching bases. Germline V gene lookup returns CDR1 SQVTM and CDR2 ANQGSEA. This CDR3 region has 13 residues. Between the trimmed V and J ends, which lost 1 base and 2 bases, there was a span of 8 bases. The CDR3 DNA follows: TGCAGCGTTGAAGGTGACAGTAACACTGAAGCTTTCTTT. It encodes CSVEGDSNTEAFF.

The gene calls are TRBV5-1 and TRBJ1-3; D unclear. CDR1 SGHRS and CDR2 YFSETQ come from the germline V gene. CDR3 length: 17 residues. V lost 4 bases to trimming and J lost 0 bases, with 17 bases between them. CDR3 nucleotides: TGCGCCAGCAGCCCAAACAGAATTTCGAACTCTGGAAACACCATATATTTT. Protein sequence: CASSPNRISNSGNTIYF.

The chain has TRBV4-1 and TRBJ1-1; D call uncertain. CDR3 size: 15 residues. Germline assignment: CDR1 MGHRA and CDR2 YSYEKL. V gave up 4 bases and J gave up 5 bases, with 17 bases separating them. The DNA of the CDR3 is TGCGCCAGCAGCCCCGAAGCGCGGTTTGGAACTGAAGCTTTCTTT. This encodes CASSPEARFGTEAFF.

This clone was recorded a few times. This chain connects TRBV5-5 to TRBJ1-4; D gene ambiguous. Germline lookup yields CDR1 SGHKS and CDR2 YYEKEE (reference sequence). V was cut by 4 bases and J by 3 bases, with 16 bases left in between. This CDR3 has 16 amino acids. CDR3 in DNA: TGTGCCAGCAGCAGGACTGGTGGAAGGGCTAATGAAAAACTGTTTTTT. Its translation is CASSRTGGRANEKLFF.

The chain recombines TRBV9 with TRBJ1-2, with D uncertain. The CDR3 has 13 amino acids. Germline V gene sequence: CDR1 SGDLS, CDR2 YYNGEE. The ends were cut back, 4 bases at V and 2 bases at J, with 9 bases in the middle. DNA of the CDR3: TGTGCCAGCAGCCTCGATTTGAACTATGGCTACACCTTC. Amino acid sequence: CASSLDLNYGYTF.

The chain has TRBV4-3 and TRBJ1-6; 8 bases match TRBD1. This CDR3 comprises 14 residues. The V segment lost 1 base and the J segment 11 bases; nucleotides outside the gene matches: 4. CDR1 LGHNA and CDR2 YSLEER come from the germline V gene. The CDR3: CASSQGTGPPPLHF. The CDR3 DNA reads TGCGCCAGCAGCCAAGGGACAGGGCCGCCACCCCTCCACTTT.

The chain joins TRBV25-1 to TRBJ1-1, with D hard to call. The CDR3 contains 11 residues. CDR1 and CDR2 (germline): MGHDK, SYGVNS. V lost 3 bases and J 7 bases, leaving 6 bases between the germline ends. CDR3 bases: TGTGCCAGCAGTGAGGCGAGTGAAGCTTTCTTT. Protein: CASSEASEAFF.

The CDR3 DNA reads TGTGCCACTGCAGGGCCCTATAATTCACCCCTCCACTTT. Its protein product is CATAGPYNSPLHF. V usage is TRBV7-9 and J usage is TRBJ1-6; D is perhaps TRBD1 (5 bases). CDR1 is SEHNR, CDR2 FQNEAQ, per germline (reference sequence). CDR3 length: 13 amino acids. V was pared by 10 bases and J by 2 bases, with 9 bases between.

The chain recombines TRBV14 with TRBJ1-2, with D maybe TRBD1 (6 bases). Germline V CDR1 and CDR2: SGHDN, FVKESK. V lost 1 base and J lost 5, with 14 bases in between. This CDR3 is 15 amino acids long. CDR3 in amino acids: CASSQGQTGIYGYTF. For the CDR3, the DNA is TGTGCCAGCAGCCAAGGCCAAACAGGGATTTATGGCTACACCTTC. Drawing the rest from reference TRBV14 and TRBJ1-2, the complete variable domain is EAGVTQFPSHSVIEKGQTVTLRCDPISGHDNLYWYRRVMGKEIKFLLHFVKESKQDESGMPNNRFLAERTGGTYSTLKVQPAELEDSGVYFCASSQGQTGIYGYTFGSGTRLTVV.

This chain connects TRBV28 to TRBJ1-1, with a weak D call TRBD1 (5 bases). The germline V gene encodes CDR1 MDHEN and CDR2 SYDVKM. The CDR3 consists of 12 residues. Deletions cut 8 bases from V and 7 bases from J, with 14 bases between. This chain's CDR3 is CASFRGNGEAFF. DNA of the CDR3: TGTGCCAGCTTCCGGGGGAATGGTGAAGCTTTCTTT.